The 8 T cell receptor beta chains listed next were all sequenced from one sample in a study of blood T cell repertoires in COVID-19. Repertoires were generated with immunoSEQ multiplex PCR, while TCRdb's copy carries only in-frame clones and drops some. This table has 95,000 to 120,000 clones, roughly 80% appearing once. The sequencing input was peripheral blood. These receptors all stem from a man aged 50 to 59 with acute or convalescent COVID-19.

The chain employs TRBV30 and TRBJ2-1, with a possible D match to TRBD2 (7 bases). The V end lost 3 bases, the J end lost 16 bases, and 25 bases lay between the germline ends. The CDR3 has 14 residues. Germline CDR1 is GTSNPN and CDR2 is SVGIG (reference sequence). Written as DNA, the CDR3 is TGTGCCTGGAGGCCCGGGTTGGGGGGGGCCGTAATCTTCTTC. Protein sequence: CAWRPGLGGAVIFF.

The chain carries TRBV2 and TRBJ1-1; D remains unclear. The CDR3 is made up of 13 amino acids. Trimming took 8 bases from V and 7 from J, leaving 17 bases between them. Per germline, CDR1 SNHLY and CDR2 FYNNEI. CDR3 in amino acids: CASRAGSGFEAFF. The CDR3 region has the DNA TGTGCCAGCCGGGCGGGGTCCGGGTTTGAAGCTTTCTTT.

The chain employs TRBV10-3 and TRBJ2-3; TRBD2 aligns across 8 bases. This CDR3 spans 13 amino acids. With 7 bases clipped from V and 4 bases from J, the junction kept 4 bases outside the gene matches. Germline V CDR1 and CDR2: ENHRY, SYGVKD. This CDR3 is CAIMSGGSDTQYF. CDR3 DNA: TGTGCCATCATGAGCGGGGGCTCAGATACGCAGTATTTT.

V gene TRBV4-1 combines with J gene TRBJ2-7; TRBD1 agrees at 9 bases. This CDR3 has 15 residues. Trimming cost V 1 base and J 6 bases; bases outside gene matches: 7. From germline, CDR1 is MGHRA and CDR2 YSYEKL. CDR3 residues: CASSQVQGARGEQYF. The CDR3, as DNA: TGCGCCAGCAGCCAAGTACAGGGGGCACGGGGCGAGCAGTACTTC.

This sequence joins TRBV29-1 and TRBJ1-2; D might be TRBD1 (5 bases). Germline CDR1 SQVTM, CDR2 ANQGSEA. The CDR3 has 14 residues. Trimming took 4 bases from V and 2 from J, leaving 14 bases between them. The CDR3 loop reads CSVGGRGPNYGYTF. Here the CDR3 DNA reads TGCAGCGTTGGGGGCCGAGGCCCAAACTATGGCTACACCTTC.

The chain links TRBV6-5 to TRBJ1-1; D might be TRBD1 (6 bases). Germline CDR1 is MNHEY and CDR2 is SVGAGI. This CDR3 has 11 residues. V was clipped by 6 bases and J by 8 bases, with 10 bases between them. The CDR3 DNA reads TGTGCCAGCAGAAAAGACAGGGAAGCTTTCTTT. It encodes CASRKDREAFF.

The CDR3 DNA sequence: TGTGCCAGCAGCCGAACGGGAGGGGCGGGATTGCCCCAGCATTTT. It translates to CASSRTGGAGLPQHF. J is TRBJ1-5 and V is TRBV28; D is perhaps TRBD1 (5 bases). Germline V gives CDR1 MDHEN, CDR2 SYDVKM. V was cut by 6 bases and J by 9 bases, with 21 bases left in between. This CDR3 region has 15 residues.

The chain joins TRBV19 to TRBJ1-5; D call uncertain. From germline, CDR1 is LNHDA and CDR2 SQIVND (reference sequence). The CDR3 spans 14 residues. Deletions cut 6 bases from V and 5 bases from J, with 14 bases between. In nucleotides, the CDR3 is TGTGCCAGTAGGGAGTGGCTAAACGATCAGCCCCAGCATTTT. Protein product: CASREWLNDQPQHF.